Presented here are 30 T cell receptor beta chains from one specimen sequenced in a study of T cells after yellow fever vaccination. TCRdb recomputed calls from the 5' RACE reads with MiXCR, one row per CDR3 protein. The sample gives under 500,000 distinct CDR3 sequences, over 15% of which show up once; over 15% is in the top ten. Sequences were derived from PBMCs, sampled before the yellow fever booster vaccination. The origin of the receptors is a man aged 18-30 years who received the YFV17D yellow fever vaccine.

The CDR3 coding sequence is TGTGCCAGCAGCCCCGGGGAGTCATCTGGGGAGCTGTTTTTT. Protein: CASSPGESSGELFF. V and J are TRBV11-2 and TRBJ2-2, with a possible D match to TRBD2 (5 bases). Germline CDR1 is SGHAT and CDR2 is FQNNGV. There are 14 residues in the CDR3. With 5 bases removed from V and 8 bases from J, the gap between germline ends came to 15 bases.

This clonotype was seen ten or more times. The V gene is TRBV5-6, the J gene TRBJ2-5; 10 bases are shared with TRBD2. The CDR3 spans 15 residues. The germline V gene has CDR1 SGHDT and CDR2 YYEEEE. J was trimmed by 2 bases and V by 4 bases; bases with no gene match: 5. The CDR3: CASSLRLAGQETQYF. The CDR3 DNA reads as TGTGCCAGCAGCCTCCGACTAGCGGGTCAAGAGACCCAGTACTTC.

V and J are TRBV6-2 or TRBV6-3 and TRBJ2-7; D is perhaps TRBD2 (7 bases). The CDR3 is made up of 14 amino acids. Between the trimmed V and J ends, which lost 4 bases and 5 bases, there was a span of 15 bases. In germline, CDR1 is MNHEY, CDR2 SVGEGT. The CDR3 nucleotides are TGTGCCAGCAGTTTCGGGGGGCCAGGGGACGAGCAGTACTTC. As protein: CASSFGGPGDEQYF.

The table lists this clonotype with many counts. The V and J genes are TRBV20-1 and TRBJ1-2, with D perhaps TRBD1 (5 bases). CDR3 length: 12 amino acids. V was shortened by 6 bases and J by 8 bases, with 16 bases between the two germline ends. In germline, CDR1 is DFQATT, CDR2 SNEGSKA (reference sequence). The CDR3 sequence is CSAPLSGAGYTF. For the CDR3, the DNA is TGCAGTGCGCCCCTCAGCGGGGCAGGCTACACCTTC.

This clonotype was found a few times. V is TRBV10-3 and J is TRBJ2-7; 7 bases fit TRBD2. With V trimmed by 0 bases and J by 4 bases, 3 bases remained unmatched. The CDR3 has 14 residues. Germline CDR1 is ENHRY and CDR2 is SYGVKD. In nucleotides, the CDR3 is TGTGCCATCAGTGAGTCGAGCGGGGCTTACGAGCAGTACTTC. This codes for CAISESSGAYEQYF.

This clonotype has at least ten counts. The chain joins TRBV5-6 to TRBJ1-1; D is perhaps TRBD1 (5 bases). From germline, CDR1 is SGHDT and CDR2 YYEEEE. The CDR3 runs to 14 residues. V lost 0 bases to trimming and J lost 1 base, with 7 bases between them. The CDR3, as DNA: TGTGCCAGCAGCTTGGCCGACAGGAACACTGAAGCTTTCTTT. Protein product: CASSLADRNTEAFF.

DNA for the CDR3: TGTGCCAGCAGCCCCTTTATTGGACGAAATTATGGCTACACCTTC. It is translated as CASSPFIGRNYGYTF. This chain connects TRBV7-6 to TRBJ1-2; D call uncertain. This CDR3 has 15 residues. From germline, CDR1 is SGHVS and CDR2 FNYEAQ. V was trimmed by 5 bases and J by 5 bases, leaving 18 bases between them.

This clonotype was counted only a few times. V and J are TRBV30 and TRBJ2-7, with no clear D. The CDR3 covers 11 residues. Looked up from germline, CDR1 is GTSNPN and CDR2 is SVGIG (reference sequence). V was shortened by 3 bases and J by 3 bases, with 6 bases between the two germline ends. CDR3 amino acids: CAWRGYYEQYF. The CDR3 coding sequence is TGTGCCTGGAGGGGGTACTACGAGCAGTACTTC.

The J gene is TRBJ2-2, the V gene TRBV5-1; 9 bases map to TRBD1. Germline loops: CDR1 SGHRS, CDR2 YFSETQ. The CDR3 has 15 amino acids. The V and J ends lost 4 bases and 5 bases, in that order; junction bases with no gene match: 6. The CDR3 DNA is TGCGCCAGCAGCGGCCGGGACAGGGCTACCGGGGAGCTGTTTTTT. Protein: CASSGRDRATGELFF.

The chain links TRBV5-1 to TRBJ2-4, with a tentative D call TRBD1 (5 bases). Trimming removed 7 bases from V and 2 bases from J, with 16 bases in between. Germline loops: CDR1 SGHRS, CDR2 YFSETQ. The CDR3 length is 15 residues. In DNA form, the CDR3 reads TGCGCCAGCGATCCAGGGAAGGGAACCAAAAACATTCAGTACTTC. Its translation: CASDPGKGTKNIQYF.

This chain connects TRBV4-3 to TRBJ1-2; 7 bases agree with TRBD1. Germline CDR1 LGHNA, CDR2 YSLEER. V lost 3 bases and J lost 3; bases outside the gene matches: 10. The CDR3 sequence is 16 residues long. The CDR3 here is CASSQGQPHADYGYTF. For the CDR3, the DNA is TGCGCCAGCAGCCAGGGACAGCCCCACGCCGACTATGGCTACACCTTC.

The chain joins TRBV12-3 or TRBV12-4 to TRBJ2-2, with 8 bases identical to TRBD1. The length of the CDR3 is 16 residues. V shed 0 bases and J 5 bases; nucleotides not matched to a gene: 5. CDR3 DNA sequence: TGTGCCAGCAGTTTAGCAGGCGGACAGGGTACCGGGGAGCTGTTTTTT. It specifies CASSLAGGQGTGELFF.

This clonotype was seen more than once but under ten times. The CDR3 DNA sequence: TGTGCCAGCAGCTTAGCCCCCCGGAGTCTTAGCACAGATACGCAGTATTTT. It specifies CASSLAPRSLSTDTQYF. The chain carries TRBV11-2 and TRBJ2-3, with no clear D. V was trimmed by 1 base and J by 0 bases, leaving 14 bases between them. The CDR3 consists of 17 residues. Germline lookup yields CDR1 SGHAT and CDR2 FQNNGV.

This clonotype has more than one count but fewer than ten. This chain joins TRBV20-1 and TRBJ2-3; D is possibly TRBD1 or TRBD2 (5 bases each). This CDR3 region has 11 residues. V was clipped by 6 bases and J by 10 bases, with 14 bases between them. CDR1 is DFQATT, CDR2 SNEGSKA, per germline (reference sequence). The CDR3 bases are TGCAGTGCACGGGACGGTGGGTCGCAGTATTTT. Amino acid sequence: CSARDGGSQYF.

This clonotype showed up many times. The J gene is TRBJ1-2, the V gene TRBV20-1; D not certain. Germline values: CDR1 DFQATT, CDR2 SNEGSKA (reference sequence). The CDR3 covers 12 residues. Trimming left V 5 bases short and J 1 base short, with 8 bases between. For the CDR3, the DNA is TGCAGTGCTCCGGCGGATAACTATGGCTACACCTTC. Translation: CSAPADNYGYTF.

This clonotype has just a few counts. CDR3 DNA sequence: TGTGCCACCAGCTTCCGGACAGCCACAGATACGCAGTATTTT. This encodes CATSFRTATDTQYF. The chain has TRBV15 and TRBJ2-3; TRBD1 is a possible D gene (6 bases). Trimming pared 5 bases from V and 2 bases from J, leaving 11 bases between. From germline, CDR1 is LNHNV and CDR2 YYDKDF (reference sequence). The CDR3 contains 14 residues.

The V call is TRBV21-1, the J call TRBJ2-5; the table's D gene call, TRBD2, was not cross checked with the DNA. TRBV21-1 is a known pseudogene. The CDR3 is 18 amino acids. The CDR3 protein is CASSINTLRGGSQETQYF. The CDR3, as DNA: TGTGCCAGCAGCATTAATACCTTGCGGGGAGGAAGCCAAGAGACCCAGTACTTC.

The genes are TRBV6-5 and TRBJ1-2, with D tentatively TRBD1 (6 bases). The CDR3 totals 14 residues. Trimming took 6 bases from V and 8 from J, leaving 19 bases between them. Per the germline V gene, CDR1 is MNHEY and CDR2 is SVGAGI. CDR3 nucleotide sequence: TGTGCCAGCAGGACTACTACGGGGGCGAGAGGCTACACCTTC. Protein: CASRTTTGARGYTF.

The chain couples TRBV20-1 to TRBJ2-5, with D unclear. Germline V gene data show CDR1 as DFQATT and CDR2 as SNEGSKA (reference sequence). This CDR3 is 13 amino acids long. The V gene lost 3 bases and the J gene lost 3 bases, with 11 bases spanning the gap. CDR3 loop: CSASPTGEETQYF. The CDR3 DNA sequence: TGCAGTGCTAGCCCCACGGGTGAAGAGACCCAGTACTTC.

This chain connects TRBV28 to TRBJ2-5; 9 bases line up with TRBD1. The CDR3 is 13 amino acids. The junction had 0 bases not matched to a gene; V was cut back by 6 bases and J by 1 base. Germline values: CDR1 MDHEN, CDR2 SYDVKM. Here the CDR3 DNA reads TGTGCCAGCAGGGGACAGGGCCAAGAGACCCAGTACTTC. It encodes CASRGQGQETQYF.

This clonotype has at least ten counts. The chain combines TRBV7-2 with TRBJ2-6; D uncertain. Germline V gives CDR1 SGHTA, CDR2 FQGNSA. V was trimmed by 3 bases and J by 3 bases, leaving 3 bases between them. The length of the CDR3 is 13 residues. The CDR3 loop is CASSFFGANVLTF. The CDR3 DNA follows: TGTGCCAGCAGCTTTTTTGGGGCCAACGTCCTGACTTTC.

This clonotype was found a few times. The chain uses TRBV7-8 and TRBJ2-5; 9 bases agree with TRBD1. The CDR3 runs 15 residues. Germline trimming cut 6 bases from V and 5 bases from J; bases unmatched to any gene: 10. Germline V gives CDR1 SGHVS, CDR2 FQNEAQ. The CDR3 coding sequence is TGTGCCAGCAGGGGACAGGGAAACATTCCGGAGACCCAGTACTTC. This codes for CASRGQGNIPETQYF.

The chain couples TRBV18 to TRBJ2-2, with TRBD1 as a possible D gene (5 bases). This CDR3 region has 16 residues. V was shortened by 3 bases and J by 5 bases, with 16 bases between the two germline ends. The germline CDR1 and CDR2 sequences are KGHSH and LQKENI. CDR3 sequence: CASSPLSLTGTGELFF. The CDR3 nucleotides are TGTGCCAGCTCACCGCTTTCTCTCACAGGAACCGGGGAGCTGTTTTTT. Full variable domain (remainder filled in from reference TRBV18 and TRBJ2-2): NAGVMQNPRHLVRRRGQEARLRCSPMKGHSHVYWYRQLPEEGLKFMVYLQKENIIDESGMPKERFSAEFPKEGPSILRIQQVVRGDSAAYFCASSPLSLTGTGELFFGEGSRLTVL.

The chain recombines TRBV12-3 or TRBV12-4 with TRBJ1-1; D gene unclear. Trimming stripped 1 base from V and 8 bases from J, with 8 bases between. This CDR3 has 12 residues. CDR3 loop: CASSLVHGEAFF. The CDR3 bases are TGTGCCAGCAGTTTAGTGCACGGAGAAGCTTTCTTT.

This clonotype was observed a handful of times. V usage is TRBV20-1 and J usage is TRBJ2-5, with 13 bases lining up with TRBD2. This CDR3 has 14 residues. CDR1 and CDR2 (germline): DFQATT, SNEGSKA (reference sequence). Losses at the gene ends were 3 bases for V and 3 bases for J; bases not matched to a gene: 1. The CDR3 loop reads CSASGLAGEETQYF. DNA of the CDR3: TGCAGTGCTAGCGGACTAGCGGGGGAAGAGACCCAGTACTTC.

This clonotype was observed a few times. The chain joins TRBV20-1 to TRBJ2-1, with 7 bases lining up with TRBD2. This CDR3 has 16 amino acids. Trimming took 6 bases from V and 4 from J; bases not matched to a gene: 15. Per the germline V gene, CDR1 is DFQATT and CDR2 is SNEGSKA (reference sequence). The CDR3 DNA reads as TGCAGTGCGACAGAACCCCCTAGCGGAGATTACAATGAGCAGTTCTTC. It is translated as CSATEPPSGDYNEQFF.

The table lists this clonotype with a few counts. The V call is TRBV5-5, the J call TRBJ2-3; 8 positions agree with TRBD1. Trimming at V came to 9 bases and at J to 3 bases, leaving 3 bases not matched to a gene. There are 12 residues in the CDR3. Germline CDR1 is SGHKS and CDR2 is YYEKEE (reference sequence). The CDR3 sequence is CANGQGTDTQYF. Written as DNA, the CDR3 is TGTGCCAACGGACAGGGAACAGATACGCAGTATTTT.

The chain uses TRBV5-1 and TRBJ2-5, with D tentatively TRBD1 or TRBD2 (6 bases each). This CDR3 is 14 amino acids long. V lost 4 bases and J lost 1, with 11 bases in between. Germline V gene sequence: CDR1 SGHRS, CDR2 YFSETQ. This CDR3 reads CASSRGDPQETQYF. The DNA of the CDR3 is TGCGCCAGCAGCAGGGGGGACCCCCAAGAGACCCAGTACTTC.

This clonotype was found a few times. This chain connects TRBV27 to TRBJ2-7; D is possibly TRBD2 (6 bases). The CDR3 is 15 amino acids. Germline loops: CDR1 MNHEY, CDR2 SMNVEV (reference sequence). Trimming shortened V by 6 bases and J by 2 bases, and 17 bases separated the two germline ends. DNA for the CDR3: TGTGCCAGCAGAACCTCCGGGACTTTTACCTACGAGCAGTACTTC. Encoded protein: CASRTSGTFTYEQYF.

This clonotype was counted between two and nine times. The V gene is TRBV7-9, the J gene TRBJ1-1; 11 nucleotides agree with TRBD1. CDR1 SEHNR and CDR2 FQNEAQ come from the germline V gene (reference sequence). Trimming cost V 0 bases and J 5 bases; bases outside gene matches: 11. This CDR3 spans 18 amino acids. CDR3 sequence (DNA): TGTGCCAGCAGCTTAGCGCGTCTGGACAGGGGGCGCGGAACTGAAGCTTTCTTT. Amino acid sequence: CASSLARLDRGRGTEAFF.